These T cell receptor beta chains were read from a single sample in a study of post-analysis software for immune sequencing data. TCRdb independently ran MiXCR on the PCR reads; one entry per CDR3 protein. The sample has 350,000 to 500,000 distinct CDR3 sequences; 35% to 45% are singletons. The sample was blood. These receptor sequences come from a girl aged 2-15 years with multiple sclerosis. Each CDR3 is given with its conserved first and last residue. Fields, in order: clone size, V gene, D gene, J gene, CDR3 DNA, CDR3 protein. A D gene is named only where the DNA matches it firmly. Size tells how often a clone was seen (once, few, many) or the class of an expanded clone, and some rows leave it out.

>few|TRBV7-2|.|TRBJ2-7
TGTGCCAGCAGCTTGAGTGGCACACAGGGATACGAGCAGTACTTC
CASSLSGTQGYEQYF
>.|TRBV20-1|.|TRBJ1-2
TGCAGTGCTACTCGGCTCTATGGCTACACCTTC
CSATRLYGYTF
>.|TRBV2|.|TRBJ2-2
TGTGCCAGCAGTGAATTTGGGGGGCCCACCGGGGAGCTGTTTTTT
CASSEFGGPTGELFF
>.|TRBV29-1|.|TRBJ1-1
TGCAGCGTTGAAAGGACGATTGATCCTGAAGCTTTCTTT
CSVERTIDPEAFF
>.|TRBV7-2|TRBD2|TRBJ2-3
TGTGCCAGCAGCTACGGGACTATTACAGATACGCAGTATTTT
CASSYGTITDTQYF
>.|TRBV28|.|TRBJ1-2
TGTGCCAGCAGCCCATACCGGACCAGAAACTATGGCTACACCTTC
CASSPYRTRNYGYTF
>.|TRBV11-2|TRBD1|TRBJ2-7
TGTGCCAGCAGCGACGGGACAGGCCCACTTTACGAGCAGTACTTC
CASSDGTGPLYEQYF
>.|TRBV20-1|.|TRBJ1-5
TGCAGTGCTAGGGGGGCCGTTCAGCCCCAGCATTTT
CSARGAVQPQHF
>.|TRBV27|TRBD2|TRBJ2-3
TGTGCCAGCAGGAAGCGGGGGGGCACATATACGCAGTATTTT
CASRKRGGTYTQYF
>.|TRBV7-9|TRBD2|TRBJ2-7
TGTGCCAGCAGCTTACCTAAGGGACTAGCGAAAGGGGAGCAGTACTTC
CASSLPKGLAKGEQYF
>.|TRBV11-2|TRBD2|TRBJ2-1
TGTGCCAGCAGCTTAGCTCCCAGCGGGGGGGGCAATGAGCAGTTCTTC
CASSLAPSGGGNEQFF
>.|TRBV20-1|.|TRBJ2-7
TGCAGTGCCGCCCAGGGACCAGCCTACGAGCAGTACTTC
CSAAQGPAYEQYF
>few|TRBV15|TRBD2|TRBJ2-1
TGTGCCACGGGAGTAGCGGGAGGGCGGATAAGGTTCTTC
CATGVAGGRIRFF
>few|TRBV5-5|.|TRBJ2-1
TGTGCCAGCACCTTGACTACCGCCCATCTCTACAATGAGCAGTTCTTC
CASTLTTAHLYNEQFF
>few|TRBV7-3|.|TRBJ2-1
TGTGCCAGCAGTTCCCGTAATGAGCAGTTCTTC
CASSSRNEQFF
>.|TRBV5-1|.|TRBJ1-1
TGCGCCAGCAGTTTTTACGGGGCGAACTCTGAAGCTTTCTTT
CASSFYGANSEAFF
>.|TRBV28|TRBD2|TRBJ2-1
TGTGCCAGCCGGTTGAAGGGAGGGCCTTACAATGAGCAGTTCTTC
CASRLKGGPYNEQFF
>.|TRBV6-2/TRBV6-3|.|TRBJ1-1
TGTGCCAGCACCTCAAAGCTGCTGAACACTGAAGCTTTCTTT
CASTSKLLNTEAFF
>.|TRBV7-9|.|TRBJ2-5
TGTGCCAGCAGCCCCATGGATCTACAAGAGACCCAGTACTTC
CASSPMDLQETQYF
>many|TRBV6-2/TRBV6-3|.|TRBJ2-5
TGTGCCAGCAGTCCGGTGGGAGAAGGAGAGACCCAGTACTTC
CASSPVGEGETQYF
>.|TRBV12-5|.|TRBJ2-5
TGTGCTAGTGGTTTGGCGACTCCAGGAGGGCGAGAGACCCAGTACTTC
CASGLATPGGRETQYF
>once|TRBV24-1|TRBD2|TRBJ2-7
TGTGCCACCAGTGATGGCGGGAGTTTATCCTACGAGCAGTACTTC
CATSDGGSLSYEQYF
>.|TRBV28|TRBD2|TRBJ2-3
TGTGCCAGCAGTGCGACTAGCGGGGGGATGGATACGCAGTATTTT
CASSATSGGMDTQYF
>few|TRBV25-1|.|TRBJ2-7
TGTGCCAGCAGTCCCCCCGGAAGCGGAAGCTCCTACGAGCAGTACTTC
CASSPPGSGSSYEQYF
>few|TRBV5-1|.|TRBJ2-4
TGCGCCAGCAGCCCCGACTTACGCGAGGGCATTCAGTACTTC
CASSPDLREGIQYF
>.|TRBV2|.|TRBJ1-4
TGTGCCAGCAGTGAAAGGGACGCAAGAGGAGAAAAACTGTTTTTT
CASSERDARGEKLFF
>.|TRBV7-9|.|TRBJ2-2
TGTGCCAGCACCCTGGGCTGGGCTGCCCGGGGAGTCGGGGAGCTGTTTTTT
CASTLGWAARGVGELFF
>.|TRBV28|.|TRBJ2-7
TGTGCCAGCAGTTTAACCCCAGGACAGAGCTACGAGCAGTACTTC
CASSLTPGQSYEQYF
>.|TRBV5-1|.|TRBJ2-1
TGCGCCAGCAGCTCCCCGATGCGGGGCCACAATGAGCAGTTCTTC
CASSSPMRGHNEQFF
>.|TRBV12-3/TRBV12-4|TRBD2|TRBJ2-3
TGTGCCAGCCGTTTAGCGGGAGTCACAGATACGCAGTATTTT
CASRLAGVTDTQYF
>few|TRBV27|.|TRBJ1-6
TGTGCCAGCAGATGGAGCTCCTATAATTCACCCCTCCACTTT
CASRWSSYNSPLHF